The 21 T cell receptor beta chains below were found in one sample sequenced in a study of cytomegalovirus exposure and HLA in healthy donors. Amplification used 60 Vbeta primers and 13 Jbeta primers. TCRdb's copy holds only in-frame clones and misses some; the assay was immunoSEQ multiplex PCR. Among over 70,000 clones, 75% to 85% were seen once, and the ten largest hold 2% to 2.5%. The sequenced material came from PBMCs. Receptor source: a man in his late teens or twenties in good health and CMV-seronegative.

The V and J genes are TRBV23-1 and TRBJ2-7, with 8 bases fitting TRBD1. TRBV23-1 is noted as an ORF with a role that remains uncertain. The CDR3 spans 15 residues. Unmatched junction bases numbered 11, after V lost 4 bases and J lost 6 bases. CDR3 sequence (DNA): TGCGCCAGCAGTCCCTCATCCTTGGACAGGGTCGAGCAGTACTTC. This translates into CASSPSSLDRVEQYF.

The CDR3 DNA is TGTGCCAGCAGCTTGCTCACTAGCGGTGATTTAGACGAGCAGTACTTC. It codes for CASSLLTSGDLDEQYF. V usage is TRBV5-6 and J usage is TRBJ2-7; 8 nucleotides agree with TRBD2. Losses at the gene ends were 1 base for V and 5 bases for J; bases not matched to a gene: 11. The CDR3 is 16 residues long. Per the germline V gene, CDR1 is SGHDT and CDR2 is YYEEEE. The variable domain in full, with the rest retrieved from reference TRBV5-6 and TRBJ2-7, is DAGVTQSPTHLIKTRGQQVTLRCSPKSGHDTVSWYQQALGQGPQFIFQYYEEEERQRGNFPDRFSGHQFPNYSSELNVNALLLGDSALYLCASSLLTSGDLDEQYFGPGTRLTVT.

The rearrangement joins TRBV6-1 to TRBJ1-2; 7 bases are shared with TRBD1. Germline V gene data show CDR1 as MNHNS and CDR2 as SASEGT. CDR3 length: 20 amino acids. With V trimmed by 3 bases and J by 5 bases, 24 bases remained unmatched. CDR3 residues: CASSERITGTATSRGYGYTF. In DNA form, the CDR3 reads TGTGCCAGCAGTGAGCGAATAACCGGGACAGCTACTTCACGAGGGTATGGCTACACCTTC.

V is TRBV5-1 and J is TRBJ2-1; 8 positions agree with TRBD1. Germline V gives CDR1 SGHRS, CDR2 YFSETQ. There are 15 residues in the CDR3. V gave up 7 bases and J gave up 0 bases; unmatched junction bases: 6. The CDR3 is CASRQGLNSYNEQFF. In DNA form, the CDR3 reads TGCGCCAGCCGACAGGGGCTTAACTCCTACAATGAGCAGTTCTTC.

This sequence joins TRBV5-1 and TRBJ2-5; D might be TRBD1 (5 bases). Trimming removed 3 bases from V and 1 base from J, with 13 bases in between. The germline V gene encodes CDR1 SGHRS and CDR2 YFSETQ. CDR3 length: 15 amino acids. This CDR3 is CASSWARQPQETQYF. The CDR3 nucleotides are TGCGCCAGCAGCTGGGCCCGACAGCCCCAAGAGACCCAGTACTTC.

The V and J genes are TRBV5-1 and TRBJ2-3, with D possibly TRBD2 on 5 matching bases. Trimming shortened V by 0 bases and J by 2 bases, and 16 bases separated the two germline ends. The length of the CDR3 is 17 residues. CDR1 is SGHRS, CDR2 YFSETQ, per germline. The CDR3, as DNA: TGCGCCAGCAGCTTGGGGCAGCTCGGGATTAACACAGATACGCAGTATTTT. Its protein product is CASSLGQLGINTDTQYF.

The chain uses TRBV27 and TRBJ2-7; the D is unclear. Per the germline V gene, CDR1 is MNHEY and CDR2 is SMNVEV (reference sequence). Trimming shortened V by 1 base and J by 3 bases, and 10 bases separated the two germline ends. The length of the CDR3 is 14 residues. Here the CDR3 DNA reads TGTGCCAGCAGTTTATTGGAGAACCTCTACGAGCAGTACTTC. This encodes CASSLLENLYEQYF.

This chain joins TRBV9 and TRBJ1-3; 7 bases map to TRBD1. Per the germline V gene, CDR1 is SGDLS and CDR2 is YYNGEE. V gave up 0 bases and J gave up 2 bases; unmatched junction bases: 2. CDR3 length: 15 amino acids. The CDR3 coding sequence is TGTGCCAGCAGCGTAGGACAGGGAGCTGGAAACACCATATATTTT. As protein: CASSVGQGAGNTIYF. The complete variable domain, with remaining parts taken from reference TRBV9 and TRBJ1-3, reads DSGVTQTPKHLITATGQRVTLRCSPRSGDLSVYWYQQSLDQGLQFLIQYYNGEERAKGNILERFSAQQFPDLHSELNLSSLELGDSALYFCASSVGQGAGNTIYFGEGSWLTVV.

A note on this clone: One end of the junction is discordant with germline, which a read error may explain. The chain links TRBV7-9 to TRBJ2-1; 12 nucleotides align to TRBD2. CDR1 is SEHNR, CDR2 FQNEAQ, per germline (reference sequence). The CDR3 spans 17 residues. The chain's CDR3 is CSSSFATSGSSYNEQFF. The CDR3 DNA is TGTTCCAGCAGCTTCGCGACTAGCGGGAGCTCCTACAATGAGCAGTTCTTC.

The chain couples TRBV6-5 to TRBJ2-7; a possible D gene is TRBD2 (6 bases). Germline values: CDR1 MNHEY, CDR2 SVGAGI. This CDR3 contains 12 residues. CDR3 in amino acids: CGSRRGTYEQYF. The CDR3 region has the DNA TGTGGTTCCCGGAGGGGAACCTACGAGCAGTACTTC.

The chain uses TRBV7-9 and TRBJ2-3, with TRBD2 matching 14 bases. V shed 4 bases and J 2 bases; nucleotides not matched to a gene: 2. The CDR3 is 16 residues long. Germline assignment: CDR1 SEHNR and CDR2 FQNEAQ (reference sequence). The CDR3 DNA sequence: TGTGCCAGCAGCTCGACTAGCGGGGGGGTCACAGATACGCAGTATTTT. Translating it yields CASSSTSGGVTDTQYF.

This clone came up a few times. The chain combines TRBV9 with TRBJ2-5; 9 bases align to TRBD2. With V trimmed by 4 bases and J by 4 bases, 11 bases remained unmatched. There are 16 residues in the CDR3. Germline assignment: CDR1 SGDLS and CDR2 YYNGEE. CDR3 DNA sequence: TGTGCCAGCAGCCCTTCCGTAGCGGGGGCCCGAGAGACCCAGTACTTC. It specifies CASSPSVAGARETQYF.

CDR3 coding DNA: TGCGCCAGCAGTCCCTTAGCGGGGGCCTACAATGAGCAGTTCTTC. It codes for CASSPLAGAYNEQFF. This chain connects TRBV5-1 to TRBJ2-1; 9 bases are a match to TRBD2. V lost 5 bases to trimming and J lost 2 bases; unmatched junction nucleotides: 5. The CDR3 has 15 residues. Germline CDR1 reads SGHRS; CDR2 reads YFSETQ.

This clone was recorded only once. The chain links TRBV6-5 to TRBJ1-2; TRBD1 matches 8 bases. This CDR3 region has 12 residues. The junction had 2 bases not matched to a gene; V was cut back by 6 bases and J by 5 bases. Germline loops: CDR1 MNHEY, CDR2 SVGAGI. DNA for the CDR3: TGTGCCAGCAGGACAGGGGATTATGGCTACACCTTC. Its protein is CASRTGDYGYTF.

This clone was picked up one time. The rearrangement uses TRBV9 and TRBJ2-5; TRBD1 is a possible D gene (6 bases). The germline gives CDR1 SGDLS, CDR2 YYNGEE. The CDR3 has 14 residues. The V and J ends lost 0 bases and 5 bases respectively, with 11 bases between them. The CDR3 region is CASSVVGGLETQYF. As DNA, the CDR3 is TGTGCCAGCAGCGTAGTTGGGGGCCTGGAGACCCAGTACTTC.

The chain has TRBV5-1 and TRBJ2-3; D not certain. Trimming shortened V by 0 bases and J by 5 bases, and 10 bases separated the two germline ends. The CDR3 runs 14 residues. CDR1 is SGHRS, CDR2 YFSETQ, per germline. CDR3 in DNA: TGCGCCAGCAGCTTGGGTGGAGTTTTAGATACGCAGTATTTT. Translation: CASSLGGVLDTQYF.

CDR3 region: CSIAGQGNQPQHF. The CDR3 DNA reads TGCAGCATCGCCGGACAGGGGAATCAGCCCCAGCATTTT. This chain joins TRBV29-1 and TRBJ1-5; 9 nucleotides line up with TRBD1. CDR3 length: 13 amino acids. Germline-derived CDR1 and CDR2 are SQVTM and ANQGSEA. V shed 8 bases and J 4 bases; nucleotides not matched to a gene: 6.

The CDR3 loop reads CANQRTGAYEQYF. DNA for the CDR3: TGTGCCAACCAGCGGACCGGAGCCTACGAGCAGTACTTC. This chain links TRBV6-5 with TRBJ2-7; possibly TRBD2 for D (5 bases). V was pared by 10 bases and J by 2 bases, with 15 bases between. This CDR3 region has 13 residues. CDR1 MNHEY and CDR2 SVGAGI come from the germline V gene.

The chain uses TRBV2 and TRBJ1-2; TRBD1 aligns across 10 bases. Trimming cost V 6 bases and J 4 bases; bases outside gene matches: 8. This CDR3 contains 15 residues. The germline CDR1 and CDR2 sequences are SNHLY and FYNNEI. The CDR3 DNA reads TGTGCCAGCAGCTCCCCGGGACAGGGGATCTATGGCTACACCTTC. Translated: CASSSPGQGIYGYTF.

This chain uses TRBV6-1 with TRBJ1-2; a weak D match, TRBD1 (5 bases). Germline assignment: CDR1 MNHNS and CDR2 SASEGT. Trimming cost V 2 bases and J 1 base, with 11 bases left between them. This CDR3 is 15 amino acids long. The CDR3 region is CASSERQGDNYGYTF. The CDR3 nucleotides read TGTGCCAGCAGTGAAAGACAAGGGGATAACTATGGCTACACCTTC.

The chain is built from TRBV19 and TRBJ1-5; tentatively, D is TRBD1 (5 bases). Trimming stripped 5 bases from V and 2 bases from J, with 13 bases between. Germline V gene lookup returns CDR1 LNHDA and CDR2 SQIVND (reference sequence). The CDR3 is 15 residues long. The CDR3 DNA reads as TGTGCCAGTAGTCCGTGGGAAGGGGGCAATCAGCCCCAGCATTTT. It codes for CASSPWEGGNQPQHF.